This T cell receptor beta chain appears in the sequencing data of a study of cytomegalovirus exposure and HLA in healthy donors. The study ran its PCR with 60 Vbeta and 13 Jbeta primers. Profiled with immunoSEQ multiplex PCR; TCRdb holds only in-frame clones, not every one. This sample has about 110,000 clones, with over 60% found just once. Details on this clone: What it binds is not known.

This CDR3 is 16 amino acids long. Losses at the gene ends were 2 bases for V and 4 bases for J; bases not matched to a gene: 5. CDR1 SGHTA and CDR2 FQGNSA come from the germline V gene. Study results and limitations: Productive status was seen about 87% or about 30% of the time for most TCR beta V segments in an earlier analysis.

The rearrangement joins TRBV7-2 to TRBJ2-2, with 9 nucleotides matching TRBD1. Sequenced input: PBMCs. This clonotype was obtained from a male donor in good health and CMV-seronegative. The CDR3 DNA is TGTGCCAGCAGCTTAAGACAGGGGGGGAGCACCGGGGAGCTGTTTTTT. This gives the protein CASSLRQGGSTGELFF.